Listed below are T cell receptor beta chains from one sample, sequenced in a study of T cell repertoires in cytomegalovirus infection. For these receptors, no antigen is known. TCRdb redid the calling of the reads with MiXCR, one entry per CDR3 protein. The table includes about 920,000 distinct CDR3 sequences, around 32% detected once. This material consisted of cultured CD8+ T cells from PBMCs, taken from culture after CMV antigen stimulation. The receptors were sampled from a human donor in good health (CMV status not recorded). Some clones in this sample may be carry-over from other donors' samples. Each CDR3 is given with its conserved first and last residue. The order of the fields is clone size, D gene, V gene, J gene, CDR3 protein, CDR3 DNA. A D gene is named only where the DNA matches it firmly. Size values are once, few and many counts, or a class for expanded clones, and some rows have none.

few,-,TRBV7-9,TRBJ2-5,CASSPLGQGGQQQETQYF,TGTGCCAGCAGCCCTCTAGGCCAGGGGGGACAGCAACAAGAGACCCAGTACTTC
-,-,TRBV2,TRBJ2-7,CASSGGRRDEQYF,TGTGCCAGCAGTGGTGGCCGCAGGGACGAGCAGTACTTC
-,-,TRBV10-2,TRBJ1-6,CASSESITGGNSPLHF,TGCGCCAGCAGTGAGTCGATCACGGGGGGGAATTCACCCCTCCACTTT
many,TRBD2,TRBV7-9,TRBJ2-1,CASSPRTSGGANEQFF,TGTGCCAGCAGCCCCCGGACTAGCGGGGGGGCCAATGAGCAGTTCTTC
few,TRBD2,TRBV20-1,TRBJ2-2,CSAVSGGTGELFF,TGCAGTGCTGTCTCGGGGGGCACCGGGGAGCTGTTTTTT
few,TRBD1,TRBV7-9,TRBJ2-6,CASSFGTGGSGANVLTF,TGTGCCAGCAGCTTCGGAACAGGGGGTTCTGGGGCCAACGTCCTGACTTTC
-,-,TRBV7-9,TRBJ1-1,CASQGMNTEAFF,TGTGCCAGCCAGGGAATGAACACTGAAGCTTTCTTT
few,TRBD1,TRBV6-5,TRBJ2-2,CASSWTGAELFF,TGTGCCAGCAGCTGGACAGGAGCGGAGCTGTTTTTT
few,-,TRBV7-9,TRBJ1-1,CASSSGHKAFF,TGTGCCAGCAGCTCGGGACATAAAGCTTTCTTT
many,-,TRBV7-9,TRBJ1-4,CASSLAGDGTNEKLFF,TGTGCCAGCAGCTTAGCAGGGGATGGGACTAATGAAAAACTGTTTTTT
-,-,TRBV4-1,TRBJ2-1,CASSQDGSGDLFF,TGCGCCAGCAGCCAAGATGGGTCGGGGGACCTGTTCTTC
-,TRBD1,TRBV7-8,TRBJ2-1,CASSSDRGKQFF,TGTGCCAGCAGCTCGGACAGGGGCAAGCAGTTCTTC
-,-,TRBV7-9,TRBJ1-2,CASSERTDRYGYTF,TGTGCCAGCAGCGAACGGACAGATCGGTATGGCTACACCTTC
-,-,TRBV20-1,TRBJ2-7,CSARAEGSNEQYF,TGCAGTGCTAGAGCAGAGGGGAGCAACGAGCAGTACTTC
few,TRBD2,TRBV7-6,TRBJ2-1,CASSFTSGGEEQFF,TGTGCCAGCAGCTTTACTAGCGGGGGGGAGGAGCAGTTCTTC
once,-,TRBV9,TRBJ1-1,CASSTGTSNTEAFF,TGTGCCAGCAGCACCGGGACGTCGAACACTGAAGCTTTCTTT
-,-,TRBV5-8,TRBJ1-1,CASSFVRAASEAFF,TGTGCCAGCAGCTTTGTCAGGGCTGCCTCTGAAGCTTTCTTT
once,-,TRBV19,TRBJ2-7,CASSIAGDSSYEQYF,TGTGCCAGTAGTATAGCGGGAGACAGTTCCTACGAGCAGTACTTC
few,-,TRBV6-5,TRBJ1-1,CASSTIGRMNTEAFF,TGTGCCAGCAGTACCATCGGTCGCATGAACACTGAAGCTTTCTTT
once,-,TRBV19,TRBJ1-1,CATSPGLSTEAFF,TGTGCCACCTCGCCGGGCTTGAGCACTGAAGCTTTCTTT
-,TRBD1,TRBV27,TRBJ1-1,CASTRGTGGIGTEAFF,TGTGCCAGCACTCGGGGGACAGGGGGAATCGGCACTGAAGCTTTCTTT